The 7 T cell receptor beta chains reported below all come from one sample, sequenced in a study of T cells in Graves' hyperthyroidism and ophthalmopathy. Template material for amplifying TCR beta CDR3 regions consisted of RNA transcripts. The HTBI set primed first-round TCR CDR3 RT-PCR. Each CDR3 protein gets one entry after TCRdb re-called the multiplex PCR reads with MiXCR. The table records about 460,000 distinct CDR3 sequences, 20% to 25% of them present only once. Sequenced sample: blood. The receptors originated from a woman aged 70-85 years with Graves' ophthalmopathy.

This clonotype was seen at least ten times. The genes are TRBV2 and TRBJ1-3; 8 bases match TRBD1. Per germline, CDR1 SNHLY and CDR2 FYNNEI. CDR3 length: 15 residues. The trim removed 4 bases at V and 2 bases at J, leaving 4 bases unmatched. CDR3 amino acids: CASSVDRAAGNTIYF. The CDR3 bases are TGTGCCAGCAGTGTGGACAGGGCAGCTGGAAACACCATATATTTT. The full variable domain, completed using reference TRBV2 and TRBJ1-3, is EPEVTQTPSHQVTQMGQEVILRCVPISNHLYFYWYRQILGQKVEFLVSFYNNEISEKSEIFDDQFSVERPDGSNFTLKIRSTKLEDSAMYFCASSVDRAAGNTIYFGEGSWLTVV.

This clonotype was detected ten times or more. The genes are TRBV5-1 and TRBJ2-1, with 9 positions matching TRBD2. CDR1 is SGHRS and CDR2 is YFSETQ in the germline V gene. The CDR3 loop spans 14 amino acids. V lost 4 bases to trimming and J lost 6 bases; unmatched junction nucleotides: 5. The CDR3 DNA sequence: TGCGCCAGCAGCGGAACGGGACTAGCCAATGAGCAGTTCTTC. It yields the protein CASSGTGLANEQFF.

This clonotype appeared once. The CDR3 reads CASSPRGGTLHGTEAFF. CDR3 nucleotides: TGTGCCAGCAGCCCAAGGGGAGGGACCCTCCACGGAACGGAAGCTTTCTTT. The V call is TRBV7-9, the J call TRBJ1-1; possible D gene TRBD1, 5 bases. Per the germline V gene, CDR1 is SEHNR and CDR2 is FQNEAQ (reference sequence). The CDR3 loop spans 17 amino acids. V was shortened by 5 bases and J by 8 bases, with 27 bases between the two germline ends.

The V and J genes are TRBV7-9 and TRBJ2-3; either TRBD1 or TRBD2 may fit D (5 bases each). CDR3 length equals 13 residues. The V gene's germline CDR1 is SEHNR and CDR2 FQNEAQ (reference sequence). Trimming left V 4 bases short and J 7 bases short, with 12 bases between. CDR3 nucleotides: TGTGCCAGCAGCTCGGGACGTTTTTATACGCAGTATTTT. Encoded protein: CASSSGRFYTQYF.

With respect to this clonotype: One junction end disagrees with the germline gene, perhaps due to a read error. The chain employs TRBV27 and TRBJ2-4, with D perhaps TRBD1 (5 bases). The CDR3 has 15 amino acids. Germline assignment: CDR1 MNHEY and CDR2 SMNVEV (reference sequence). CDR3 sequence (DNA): TGTGGCAGCAGTTTAAGGCAGGGCTCCAAAAGCATTCAGTACTTC. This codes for CGSSLRQGSKSIQYF.

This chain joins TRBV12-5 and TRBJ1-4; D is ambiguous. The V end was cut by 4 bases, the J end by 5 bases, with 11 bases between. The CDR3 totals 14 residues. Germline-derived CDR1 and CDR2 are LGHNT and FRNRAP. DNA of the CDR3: TGTGCTAGTGGTTCGTCCGGGTTAAATGAAAAACTGTTTTTT. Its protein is CASGSSGLNEKLFF. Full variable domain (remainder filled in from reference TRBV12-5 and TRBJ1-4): DARVTQTPRHKVTEMGQEVTMRCQPILGHNTVFWYRQTMMQGLELLAYFRNRAPLDDSGMPKDRFSAEMPDATLATLKIQPSEPRDSAVYFCASGSSGLNEKLFFGSGTQLSVL.

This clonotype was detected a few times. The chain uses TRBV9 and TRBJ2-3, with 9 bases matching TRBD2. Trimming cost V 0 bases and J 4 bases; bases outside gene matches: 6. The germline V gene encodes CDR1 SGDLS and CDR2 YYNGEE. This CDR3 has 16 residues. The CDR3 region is CASSVALAGMADTQYF. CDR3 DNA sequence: TGTGCCAGCAGCGTAGCTCTAGCGGGAATGGCAGATACGCAGTATTTT.